This T cell receptor beta chain was recorded in a study of control samples from healthy donors and cancer patients. Sequencing used immunoSEQ multiplex PCR; TCRdb keeps in-frame clones, though not all of them. The repertoire includes roughly 120,000 clones, 91% of them detected once, and 7.8% sits in the top ten. V shed 4 bases, J shed 4 bases, and the junction held 6 bases outside the gene matches. This CDR3 comprises 15 residues. Germline values: CDR1 SGHTS, CDR2 YDEGEE. The sequenced material came from blood. This TCR came from a woman aged 18-35 years in good health. This rearrangement joins TRBV5-8 to TRBJ2-3, with 10 bases fitting TRBD2. The CDR3 loop reads CASSAPSGRADTQYF. The CDR3 DNA reads as TGTGCCAGCAGCGCTCCTAGCGGGAGAGCAGATACGCAGTATTTT.